This TCR beta chain comes out of a study of cytomegalovirus exposure and HLA in healthy donors. In the study overall: The roughly 100 million unique TCR beta sequences, from about 170 million T cells, were found by an earlier analysis.

The PCR employed 60 Vbeta primers together with 13 Jbeta primers. Using immunoSEQ multiplex PCR, the repertoire was profiled, and TCRdb retains in-frame clones only, with some absent. Of around 190,000 clones in the sample, 8.5% to 10% were seen once. V lost 4 bases and J 3 bases, leaving 11 bases between the germline ends. CDR1 is SGHRS, CDR2 YFSETQ, per germline. This CDR3 has 13 residues. The sequenced sample was PBMCs. This sequence originates from a woman aged 25 to 39 in good health and CMV-seropositive. The chain joins TRBV5-1 to TRBJ2-7; tentatively, D is TRBD1 (6 bases). The CDR3 here is CASSTGLLYEQYF. CDR3 in DNA: TGCGCCAGCAGCACAGGGTTACTCTACGAGCAGTACTTC.